This is a list of T cell receptor beta chains from one sample in a study of T cell changes during pregnancy in multiple sclerosis. Some clones are missing from TCRdb's copy, which holds only in-frame ones; the method was immunoSEQ multiplex PCR. The sample records about 65,000 clones, approximately 92% being singletons. The material was CD8+ T cells from peripheral blood mononuclear cells, obtained in the third trimester of pregnancy. The receptor source for this set is a female donor in good health, enrolled as a control in a pregnancy study. Both conserved end residues are part of each CDR3. The D gene is left open where the match is weak. Clone size, where shown, is once, few, many, or a class for clones that have expanded.

TRBV7-9	TRBD1	NA	TRBJ2-1	CASSPGQGGNEQFF	TGTGCCAGCAGCCCGGGACAGGGAGGGAATGAGCAGTTCTTC
TRBV9	NA	NA	TRBJ2-1	CASSVAGRNEQFF	TGTGCCAGCAGCGTGGCAGGGCGTAATGAGCAGTTCTTC
TRBV27	TRBD2	NA	TRBJ2-4	CASSFEGLVQYF	TGTGCCAGCAGTTTTGAGGGACTAGTTCAGTACTTC
TRBV27	TRBD1	NA	TRBJ2-7	CASTNPGTGEEQYF	TGTGCCAGCACGAATCCGGGGACAGGTGAAGAGCAGTACTTC
TRBV9	TRBD2	NA	TRBJ2-3	CASSIAGRLTDTQYF	TGTGCCAGCAGCATAGCGGGGAGACTCACAGATACGCAGTATTTT
TRBV9	TRBD1	NA	TRBJ2-1	CASSVRGLTSYNEQFF	TGTGCCAGCAGCGTAAGGGGGCTCACATCCTACAATGAGCAGTTCTTC
TRBV19	TRBD1	NA	TRBJ1-5	CASSTGQAFGPQHF	TGTGCCAGTAGTACAGGACAGGCCTTTGGGCCCCAGCATTTT
TRBV10-3	TRBD1	NA	TRBJ1-2	CAISDTGATYGYTF	TGTGCCATCAGTGACACAGGGGCAACCTATGGCTACACCTTC
TRBV9	NA	NA	TRBJ2-3	CASSVGEGGAVNFDTQYF	TGTGCCAGCAGCGTAGGGGAGGGGGGGGCTGTAAATTTCGATACGCAGTATTTT
TRBV7-9	TRBD2	NA	TRBJ2-1	CASSLATSGGLYNEQFF	TGTGCCAGCAGCTTAGCGACTAGCGGGGGGCTATACAATGAGCAGTTCTTC
TRBV2	NA	NA	TRBJ2-7	CGSRGVEQYF	TGTGGTAGCAGGGGCGTCGAGCAGTACTTC
TRBV2	TRBD2	once	TRBJ2-4	CASCGAAGVLTKNIQYF	TGTGCCAGCTGCGGGGCGGCGGGGGTTTTGACCAAAAACATTCAGTACTTC
TRBV6-4	TRBD1	NA	TRBJ1-2	CASSDSTGGGYTF	TGTGCCAGCAGTGACTCAACAGGGGGCGGCTACACCTTC
TRBV19	NA	NA	TRBJ2-7	CASSILGSSYEQYF	TGTGCCAGTAGTATCCTCGGGAGCTCCTACGAGCAGTACTTC
TRBV25-1	TRBD1	NA	TRBJ1-1	CASSDGTGINPMNTEAFF	TGTGCCAGCAGTGACGGGACAGGAATCAATCCAATGAACACTGAAGCTTTCTTT
TRBV27	TRBD1	NA	TRBJ1-4	CASGTDEKLFF	TGTGCCAGCGGGACAGATGAAAAACTGTTTTTT
TRBV6-5	TRBD2	once	TRBJ2-1	CASSLTSGDEQFF	TGTGCCAGCAGTCTGACTAGCGGGGATGAGCAGTTCTTC
TRBV30	NA	NA	TRBJ1-5	CAWSSAGARRQPQHF	TGTGCCTGGAGTTCGGCAGGGGCTCGGCGACAGCCCCAGCATTTT
TRBV4-2	NA	NA	TRBJ1-5	CASSHGSDGNQPQHF	TGTGCCAGCAGCCATGGTAGCGACGGGAATCAGCCCCAGCATTTT
TRBV9	TRBD2	NA	TRBJ2-5	CASSNALAGYQETQYF	TGTGCCAGCAGCAACGCACTAGCGGGCTACCAAGAGACCCAGTACTTC
TRBV5-6	NA	NA	TRBJ1-1	CASLQGNTEAFF	TGTGCCAGCTTACAGGGGAACACTGAAGCTTTCTTT
TRBV7-9	NA	NA	TRBJ2-5	CASSFGRPETQYF	TGTGCCAGCAGCTTTGGGCGTCCAGAGACCCAGTACTTC
TRBV18	NA	NA	TRBJ1-6	CASFSNSLYNSPLHF	TGTGCCAGCTTCTCAAACAGTCTCTATAATTCACCCCTCCACTTT
TRBV27	TRBD1	NA	TRBJ2-1	CASTRTGGMNEQFF	TGTGCCAGCACCAGGACAGGGGGGATGAATGAGCAGTTCTTC
TRBV6-4	TRBD1	NA	TRBJ1-1	CASSEGQGFEAFF	TGTGCCAGCAGTGAGGGACAGGGCTTCGAAGCTTTCTTT
TRBV5-4	TRBD1	NA	TRBJ1-2	CASREGQSGVYGYTF	TGTGCCAGCAGGGAGGGACAGTCCGGGGTGTATGGCTACACCTTC